This T cell receptor beta chain was captured in a study of T cells after yellow fever vaccination. Study overall: When fractions had low cell numbers, they were prepared with SMART-Seq v4 Ultra Low Input.

Regarding this clonotype: Its antigen is not identified.

Overall study findings and caveats: In FACS-sorted repertoires, abundant clonotypes from the bulk population could appear as contaminants. Although most clonotypes did not, a small share appeared in both CD4 and CD8 compartments.

The V end was cut by 7 bases, the J end by 10 bases, with 15 bases between. The germline V gene has CDR1 MNHEY and CDR2 SMNVEV (reference sequence). The CDR3 loop spans 12 amino acids. By 5'RACE template switching, TCR cDNA was produced, with a universal primer site and UMIs added in the process. In TCRdb, the 5' RACE reads were re-called with MiXCR into one record per CDR3 protein. The data contain about 320,000 distinct CDR3 sequences, roughly a tenth of them seen just once; the ten biggest clones take up approximately 3.3%. The starting material was CD4+ T cells sorted from PBMCs, obtained 45 days after the yellow fever booster vaccination. The chain is built from TRBV27 and TRBJ2-3, with D possibly TRBD2 on 6 matching bases. This clonotype was obtained from a man aged 18 to 29 who received the YFV17D yellow fever vaccine. The CDR3 loop is CASNKGRGAQYF. The CDR3 region has the DNA TGTGCCAGCAACAAAGGGCGGGGTGCGCAGTATTTT.